This T cell receptor beta chain derives from a study of T cells in Graves' hyperthyroidism and ophthalmopathy. The study's findings and limits: Progression to ophthalmopathy was predicted a median of about six months early.

RNA transcripts yielded amplified TCR beta CDR3 regions. A set of HTBI primers served as the primers for a first-round RT-PCR of the TCR CDR3. In TCRdb, the multiplex PCR reads were re-called with MiXCR into one record per CDR3 protein. There are a few hundred thousand distinct CDR3 sequences in the sample; roughly a sixth occur only once, and approximately 15% lies in the top ten. Concerning this clonotype itself: The antigen is not known.

This receptor was taken from a woman in her late teens or twenties with Graves' ophthalmopathy. The sequenced sample was blood.

The CDR3, as DNA: TGTGCCAGCAGTTCCCTGACCGGCGGGAGTGGAACCAAAAACATTCAGTACTTC. Translating gives CASSSLTGGSGTKNIQYF. The chain is built from TRBV6-2 or TRBV6-3 and TRBJ2-4; 7 bases are shared with TRBD2. Germline CDR1 MNHEY, CDR2 SVGEGT. The CDR3 contains 18 residues. V gave up 4 bases and J gave up 2 bases; unmatched junction bases: 14.